Below, 32 T cell receptor beta chains from the same sample are listed, as sequenced in a study of early T cells in non-severe SARS-CoV-2 infection. TCRdb re-called the 5' RACE reads through MiXCR, storing one row per CDR3 protein. Altogether approximately 65,000 distinct CDR3 sequences are present, roughly 15% being singletons, with the ten largest covering over 11%. The specimen was whole blood. The receptor set was obtained from an adult who was a healthcare worker with PCR-confirmed SARS-CoV-2 infection or an uninfected control (not recorded which).

This clonotype showed up just a few times. This sequence joins TRBV12-3 or TRBV12-4 and TRBJ2-2; 9 nucleotides agree with TRBD1. This CDR3 is built from 16 residues. Losses at the gene ends were 4 bases for V and 3 bases for J; bases not matched to a gene: 6. The CDR3 reads CASSWGDRVHTGELFF. Here the CDR3 DNA reads TGTGCCAGCAGTTGGGGGGACAGGGTCCACACCGGGGAGCTGTTTTTT.

V gene TRBV2 combines with J gene TRBJ2-1; D call uncertain. Trimming removed 8 bases from V and 9 bases from J, with 17 bases in between. Germline CDR1 is SNHLY and CDR2 is FYNNEI. CDR3 length equals 13 residues. The CDR3 DNA is TGTGCCAGCGGTCCGCGGTCGGGCACTGAGCAGTTCTTC. Its protein product is CASGPRSGTEQFF.

This clonotype came up a few times. The rearrangement uses TRBV7-9 and TRBJ2-7; D remains ambiguous. The CDR3 extends over 13 amino acids. Germline values: CDR1 SEHNR, CDR2 FQNEAQ (reference sequence). The V end was cut by 4 bases, the J end by 1 base, with 8 bases between. For the CDR3, the DNA is TGTGCCAGCAGCTCGACTGTATCCTACGAGCAGTACTTC. Translating gives CASSSTVSYEQYF.

The chain recombines TRBV29-1 with TRBJ1-2; D is unresolved. The CDR3 has 12 residues. The V gene lost 7 bases and the J gene lost 5 bases, with 14 bases spanning the gap. Germline V gene lookup returns CDR1 SQVTM and CDR2 ANQGSEA. CDR3 coding DNA: TGCAGCGCGGACTCGGCGGGATATGGCTACACCTTC. It codes for CSADSAGYGYTF.

V and J are TRBV6-5 and TRBJ2-6; unclear D gene. From germline, CDR1 is MNHEY and CDR2 SVGAGI. V lost 0 bases to trimming and J lost 5 bases, with 8 bases between them. The length of the CDR3 is 15 residues. CDR3 in amino acids: CASSYSKGWANVLTF. The CDR3, as DNA: TGTGCCAGCAGTTACTCGAAGGGCTGGGCCAACGTCCTGACTTTC.

This chain joins TRBV5-1 and TRBJ2-7; D might be TRBD2 (5 bases). CDR1 SGHRS and CDR2 YFSETQ come from the germline V gene. The CDR3 contains 14 residues. The ends were cut back, 0 bases at V and 6 bases at J, with 13 bases in the middle. The CDR3 nucleotides read TGCGCCAGCAGCTTGGCTTTTAGCGCCTTCGAGCAGTACTTC. It specifies CASSLAFSAFEQYF.

This clonotype was detected only a few times. This chain links TRBV20-1 with TRBJ2-7, with a weak D call TRBD2 (6 bases). This CDR3 spans 13 amino acids. With 5 bases removed from V and 0 bases from J, the gap between germline ends came to 11 bases. Germline V gene sequence: CDR1 DFQATT, CDR2 SNEGSKA (reference sequence). The CDR3 region is CSACRGGSYEQYF. The CDR3 DNA sequence: TGCAGTGCTTGTAGGGGAGGCTCCTACGAGCAGTACTTC.

The rearrangement joins TRBV12-3 or TRBV12-4 to TRBJ1-2; 7 positions match TRBD1. The CDR3 sequence is 14 residues long. Unmatched junction bases numbered 7, after V lost 5 bases and J lost 4 bases. The CDR3 reads CASSPRGQAYGYTF. DNA for the CDR3: TGTGCCAGCAGTCCTCGCGGACAGGCCTATGGCTACACCTTC.

Many counts were recorded for this clonotype. This chain uses TRBV6-2 or TRBV6-3 with TRBJ1-1; D may be TRBD1 (6 bases). V lost 4 bases and J 0 bases, leaving 12 bases between the germline ends. The CDR3 runs 15 residues. The germline CDR1 and CDR2 sequences are MNHEY and SVGEGT. Here the CDR3 reads CASSLGQGMNTEAFF. The DNA of the CDR3 is TGTGCCAGCAGTTTGGGGCAGGGGATGAACACTGAAGCTTTCTTT.

In its sample, this clonotype was seen a few times. The chain uses TRBV7-8 and TRBJ2-7, with 9 bases fitting TRBD2. CDR3 length: 18 amino acids. Trimming at V came to 1 base and at J to 3 bases, leaving 13 bases not matched to a gene. Germline V lookup: CDR1 SGHVS, CDR2 FQNEAQ. DNA for the CDR3: TGTGCCAGCAGCTTAGGGGCAGGTAGCGGGGGACAATACTACGAGCAGTACTTC. Translation gives CASSLGAGSGGQYYEQYF.

The chain joins TRBV19 to TRBJ1-4, with D perhaps TRBD1 (5 bases). The CDR3 is made up of 13 amino acids. The germline CDR1 and CDR2 sequences are LNHDA and SQIVND (reference sequence). The V and J ends lost 7 bases and 3 bases respectively, with 9 bases between them. This CDR3 is CASMGGSNEKLFF. The CDR3 region has the DNA TGTGCCAGTATGGGGGGTTCTAATGAAAAACTGTTTTTT.

The J gene is TRBJ2-1, the V gene TRBV4-1; D is unresolved. The V and J ends lost 1 base and 8 bases respectively, with 15 bases between them. The CDR3 has 15 residues. From germline, CDR1 is MGHRA and CDR2 YSYEKL. CDR3 loop: CASSQVFRNDYEQFF. CDR3 nucleotide sequence: TGCGCCAGCAGCCAAGTGTTCCGGAACGATTATGAGCAGTTCTTC.

This clonotype was found many times. The chain joins TRBV6-4 to TRBJ2-1, with D possibly matching TRBD2 (5 bases). The CDR3 spans 13 residues. Germline lookup yields CDR1 MRHNA and CDR2 SNTAGT. Trimming stripped 5 bases from V and 0 bases from J, with 5 bases between. This chain's CDR3 is CASSSGSYNEQFF. The CDR3 DNA reads as TGTGCCAGCAGTAGCGGCTCCTACAATGAGCAGTTCTTC.

This clonotype was counted only a few times. The chain employs TRBV4-1 and TRBJ1-2; no clear D. This CDR3 spans 16 amino acids. V was pared by 0 bases and J by 5 bases, with 16 bases between. The V gene's germline CDR1 is MGHRA and CDR2 YSYEKL. This CDR3 reads CASSQDIGRAIYGYTF. The CDR3 nucleotides read TGCGCCAGCAGCCAAGATATTGGGCGGGCGATATATGGCTACACCTTC.

There are a few counts of this clonotype. This chain uses TRBV30 with TRBJ1-1, with D possibly TRBD1 on 5 matching bases. This CDR3 is built from 12 residues. Germline V gene lookup returns CDR1 GTSNPN and CDR2 SVGIG (reference sequence). Trimming took off 4 bases at V and 3 bases at J, with 9 bases between the two ends. The CDR3 protein is CAWNWGYTEAFF. In DNA form, the CDR3 reads TGTGCCTGGAACTGGGGGTACACTGAAGCTTTCTTT.

V is TRBV25-1 and J is TRBJ2-7; no reliable D call. This CDR3 has 11 amino acids. The V gene's germline CDR1 is MGHDK and CDR2 SYGVNS. V dropped 4 bases and J dropped 4 bases, with 5 bases sitting between them. CDR3 DNA: TGTGCCAGCAGTGTGATTTACGAGCAGTACTTC. Translated, it gives CASSVIYEQYF.

There are many counts of this clonotype. This chain links TRBV10-3 with TRBJ2-7; D remains unclear. CDR1 and CDR2 from the germline V gene are ENHRY and SYGVKD. CDR3 length: 12 amino acids. Trimming removed 3 bases from V and 3 bases from J, with 6 bases in between. The CDR3 sequence is CAISDRSYEQYF. CDR3 coding DNA: TGTGCCATCAGTGACAGAAGCTACGAGCAGTACTTC.

Many counts were recorded for this clonotype. This sequence joins TRBV7-2 and TRBJ1-1; the D is unclear. CDR1 is SGHTA, CDR2 FQGNSA, per germline. Trimming stripped 4 bases from V and 5 bases from J, with 11 bases between. The CDR3 has 13 residues. Here the CDR3 reads CASSSPLGTEAFF. The CDR3 region has the DNA TGTGCCAGCAGCTCCCCCCTCGGAACTGAAGCTTTCTTT.

This clonotype was picked up a small number of times. The chain joins TRBV9 to TRBJ2-2, with D unresolved. The CDR3 totals 16 residues. Trimming took off 4 bases at V and 0 bases at J, with 13 bases between the two ends. Germline values: CDR1 SGDLS, CDR2 YYNGEE. The CDR3 here is CASSPRTNPNTGELFF. The CDR3 nucleotides are TGTGCCAGCAGCCCTCGAACCAACCCGAACACCGGGGAGCTGTTTTTT.

This clonotype has a count of ten or more. The V and J genes are TRBV5-6 and TRBJ1-4; 7 bases are a match to TRBD1. The junction had 3 bases not matched to a gene; V was cut back by 4 bases and J by 3 bases. The CDR3 loop spans 14 amino acids. Germline loops: CDR1 SGHDT, CDR2 YYEEEE. CDR3 bases: TGTGCCAGCAGCCAAGGGACAGCTAATGAAAAACTGTTTTTT. Residues: CASSQGTANEKLFF.

This clonotype was seen a few times. CDR3 bases: TGTGCCACCCAGCTTGGGACAGAAGAGACCCAGTACTTC. Its translation: CATQLGTEETQYF. The chain joins TRBV6-5 to TRBJ2-5; 7 bases are a match to TRBD1. CDR1 and CDR2 (germline): MNHEY, SVGAGI. V dropped 10 bases and J dropped 3; count of bases not matched to a gene: 8. The CDR3 length is 13 residues.

This chain uses TRBV7-2 with TRBJ2-2, with 9 bases that match TRBD1. Germline V gives CDR1 SGHTA, CDR2 FQGNSA. The CDR3 consists of 15 residues. The V gene end was trimmed by 3 bases and the J gene end by 5 bases; junction bases not matched to a gene: 4. In DNA, the CDR3 is TGTGCCAGCAGCTTTCGGACAGGGGTGACCGGGGAGCTGTTTTTT. It encodes CASSFRTGVTGELFF.

This clonotype came up a few times. The V gene is TRBV6-2 or TRBV6-3, the J gene TRBJ1-2, with a tentative D call TRBD1 (5 bases). Trimming stripped 4 bases from V and 3 bases from J, with 12 bases between. The CDR3 totals 14 residues. Per germline, CDR1 MNHEY and CDR2 SVGEGT. CDR3 loop: CASSFNGADYGYTF. The CDR3 DNA is TGTGCCAGCAGTTTTAACGGGGCGGACTATGGCTACACCTTC.

This clonotype was observed a few times. V gene TRBV5-5 combines with J gene TRBJ1-6; D ambiguous. Trimming shortened V by 3 bases and J by 2 bases, and 6 bases separated the two germline ends. The CDR3 spans 14 residues. Per the germline V gene, CDR1 is SGHKS and CDR2 is YYEKEE (reference sequence). The CDR3 sequence is CASSSSPYNSPLHF. CDR3 DNA: TGTGCCAGCAGCTCGAGCCCCTATAATTCACCCCTCCACTTT.

The J gene is TRBJ2-3, the V gene TRBV5-6, with D maybe TRBD2 (5 bases). Trimming took off 3 bases at V and 1 base at J, with 12 bases between the two ends. The CDR3 totals 15 residues. Germline-derived CDR1 and CDR2 are SGHDT and YYEEEE. The CDR3 DNA follows: TGTGCCAGCAGCTACCGAGGGCCGGGCACAGATACGCAGTATTTT. Translation gives CASSYRGPGTDTQYF.

This clonotype turned up a few times. J is TRBJ2-2 and V is TRBV7-2, with a weak D call TRBD2 (5 bases). The CDR3 consists of 13 residues. V dropped 5 bases and J dropped 5 bases, with 9 bases sitting between them. Germline V gives CDR1 SGHTA, CDR2 FQGNSA. The CDR3 is CASSPDWTGELFF. The CDR3 bases are TGTGCCAGCAGCCCGGACTGGACCGGGGAGCTGTTTTTT. The full variable domain, in which reference TRBV7-2 and TRBJ2-2 provide the parts outside the CDR3, is GAGVSQSPSNKVTEKGKDVELRCDPISGHTALYWYRQSLGQGLEFLIYFQGNSAPDKSGLPSDRFSAERTGGSVSTLTIQRTQQEDSAVYLCASSPDWTGELFFGEGSRLTVL.

Points on this clonotype: The conserved phenylalanine or tryptophan is not found at the CDR3 terminus, so this likely reflects a read error. This chain connects TRBV6-1 to TRBJ2-7; D is ambiguous. V gave up 3 bases and J gave up 3 bases, with 9 bases separating them. The CDR3 sequence is 13 residues long. Germline CDR1 MNHNS, CDR2 SASEGT. CDR3 DNA sequence: TGTGCCAGCAGTGACAGGCTTTACTACGAGCAGTACATC. It yields the protein CASSDRLYYEQYI.

The chain joins TRBV12-3 or TRBV12-4 to TRBJ1-5, with D tentatively TRBD1 (6 bases). The CDR3 has 12 amino acids. V gave up 6 bases and J gave up 7 bases, with 10 bases separating them. CDR3 loop: CASSLDRQPQHF. In DNA, the CDR3 is TGTGCCAGCAGCCTGGACAGACAGCCCCAGCATTTT.

This CDR3 is CASRPGLAGGNEQFF. The CDR3 nucleotides read TGCGCCAGCAGGCCGGGACTAGCGGGGGGCAATGAGCAGTTCTTC. The genes are TRBV5-1 and TRBJ2-1; 15 nucleotides line up with TRBD2. The CDR3 covers 15 residues. Germline V CDR1 and CDR2: SGHRS, YFSETQ. V was clipped by 5 bases and J by 6 bases; unmatched bases: 3.

Details on this clonotype: This clone may be a read error of a much larger clone one base away. This chain links TRBV12-3 or TRBV12-4 with TRBJ1-5; TRBD1 is a possible D gene (5 bases). Trimming removed 3 bases at V and 2 bases at J, with 14 bases between. There are 16 residues in the CDR3. The CDR3 DNA is TGTGCCAGCAGTTTTGTAGCCGGAGGGGGCAATCAGCCCCAGCATTTT. Translated: CASSFVAGGGNQPQHF.

This clonotype was seen more than once but under ten times. V is TRBV5-1 and J is TRBJ1-5; the match to TRBD1 covers 7 bases. The CDR3 runs 15 residues. Germline V lookup: CDR1 SGHRS, CDR2 YFSETQ. V gave up 0 bases and J gave up 5 bases; unmatched junction bases: 5. CDR3 DNA: TGCGCCAGCAGCTTGGAGGGGGACAGATATCAGCCCCAGCATTTT. Translating gives CASSLEGDRYQPQHF.

The chain couples TRBV19 to TRBJ1-5; D is possibly TRBD1 (6 bases). Near its end, the DNA agrees better with TRBJ2-3, so the J call may be wrong. The CDR3 runs 15 residues. Per the germline V gene, CDR1 is LNHDA and CDR2 is SQIVND (reference sequence). The CDR3: CASSIWQGSNQPQYF. The CDR3 nucleotides are TGTGCCAGTAGTATATGGCAGGGGAGCAATCAGCCCCAGTATTTT.